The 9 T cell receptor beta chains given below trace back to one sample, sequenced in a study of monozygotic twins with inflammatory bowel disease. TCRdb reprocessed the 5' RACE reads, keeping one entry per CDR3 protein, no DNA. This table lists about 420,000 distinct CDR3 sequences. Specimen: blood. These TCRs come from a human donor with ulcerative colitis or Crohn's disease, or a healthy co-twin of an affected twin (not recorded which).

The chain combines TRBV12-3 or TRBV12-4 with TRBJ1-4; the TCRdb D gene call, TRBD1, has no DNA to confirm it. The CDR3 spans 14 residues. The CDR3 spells CASSPLSQGGKLFF.

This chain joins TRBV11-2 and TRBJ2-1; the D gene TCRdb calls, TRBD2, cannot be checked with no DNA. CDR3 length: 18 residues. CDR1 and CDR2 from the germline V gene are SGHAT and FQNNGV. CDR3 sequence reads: CASSAYGAGGPSYNEQFF.

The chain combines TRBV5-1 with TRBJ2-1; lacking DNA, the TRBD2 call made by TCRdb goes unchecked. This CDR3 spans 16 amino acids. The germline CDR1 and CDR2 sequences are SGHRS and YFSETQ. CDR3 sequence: CASSLLLAGGKDEQFF.

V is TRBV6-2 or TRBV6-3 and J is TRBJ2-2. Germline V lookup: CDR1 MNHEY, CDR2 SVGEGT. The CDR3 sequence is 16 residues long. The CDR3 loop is CASRRVIGANTGELFF.

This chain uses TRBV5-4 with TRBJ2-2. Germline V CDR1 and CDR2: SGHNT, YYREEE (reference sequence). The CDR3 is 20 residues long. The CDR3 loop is CASSLEWVGVGARDTGELFF.

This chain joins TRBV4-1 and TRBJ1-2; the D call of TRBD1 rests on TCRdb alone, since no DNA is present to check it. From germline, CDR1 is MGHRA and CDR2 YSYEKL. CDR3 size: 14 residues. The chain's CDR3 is CASSQEQGNYGYTF.

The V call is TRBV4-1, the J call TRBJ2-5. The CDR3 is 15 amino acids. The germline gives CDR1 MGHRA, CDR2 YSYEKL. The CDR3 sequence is CASSPSSDHLGTQYF.

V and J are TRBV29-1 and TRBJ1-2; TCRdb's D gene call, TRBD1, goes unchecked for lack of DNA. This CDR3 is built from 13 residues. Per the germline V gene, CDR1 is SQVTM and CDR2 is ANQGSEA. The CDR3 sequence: CSATGLPSYGYTF.

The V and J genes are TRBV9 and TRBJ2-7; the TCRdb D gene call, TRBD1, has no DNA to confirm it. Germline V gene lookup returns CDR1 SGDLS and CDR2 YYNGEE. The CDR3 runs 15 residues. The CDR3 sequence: CASSAGLLGIGEQYF.